What follows are 30 T cell receptor beta chains derived from one specimen sequenced in a study of blood T cells in healthy people across ages. Then a second PCR, running roughly 6 to 12 cycles, was carried out with a sample-barcoded 5' primer and a J-beta primer mix. TCRdb analysed the 5' RACE reads with MiXCR anew, one entry per CDR3 protein. The sample lists just under 900,000 distinct CDR3 sequences, around 30% occurring once. Sequencing was performed on blood. All receptors derive from a woman older than 75 in good health.

This clonotype was observed many times. CDR3 amino acids: CASRDGTTTDTQYF. DNA of the CDR3: TGCGCCAGCAGGGACGGGACTACCACAGATACGCAGTATTTT. The chain carries TRBV5-1 and TRBJ2-3; 7 bases agree with TRBD2. V lost 5 bases to trimming and J lost 2 bases; unmatched junction nucleotides: 5. Germline V gives CDR1 SGHRS, CDR2 YFSETQ. The CDR3 totals 14 residues.

The rearrangement links TRBV5-5 to TRBJ2-3, with TRBD1 identical over 8 bases. Losses at the gene ends were 4 bases for V and 2 bases for J; bases not matched to a gene: 15. The CDR3 is 18 residues long. Germline V gene lookup returns CDR1 SGHKS and CDR2 YYEKEE (reference sequence). The CDR3 here is CASSGRWTGRVYTDTQYF. CDR3 bases: TGTGCCAGCAGCGGGAGGTGGACAGGGAGAGTTTACACAGATACGCAGTATTTT.

The table lists this clonotype with a few counts. The rearrangement uses TRBV12-3 or TRBV12-4 and TRBJ2-2; no firm D call. The CDR3 runs to 16 residues. V was shortened by 6 bases and J by 3 bases, with 17 bases between the two germline ends. Here the CDR3 DNA reads TGTGCCAGCAGACCCACTCGTGCAGGAGACACCGGGGAGCTGTTTTTT. Amino acid sequence: CASRPTRAGDTGELFF.

For this clonotype: Given a much more abundant clone one base away, this may be a read error. The chain combines TRBV6-2 or TRBV6-3 with TRBJ2-5, with D perhaps matching TRBD1 (7 bases). The last part of the DNA fits TRBJ2-7 better; the J call may be wrong. The germline CDR1 and CDR2 sequences are MNHEY and SVGEGT. The CDR3 is 13 amino acids. CDR3: CASMGRDSYEQYF. As DNA, the CDR3 is TGTGCCAGCATGGGGCGGGACAGCTACGAGCAGTACTTC.

The J gene is TRBJ2-1, the V gene TRBV19; 8 bases map to TRBD2. This CDR3 region has 13 residues. Looked up from germline, CDR1 is LNHDA and CDR2 is SQIVND (reference sequence). V was clipped by 7 bases and J by 6 bases; unmatched bases: 5. DNA of the CDR3: TGTGCCAGTACTCGGACTAGCCTCAATGAGCAGTTCTTC. Translated: CASTRTSLNEQFF.

Only one count was recorded for this clonotype. V is TRBV7-2 and J is TRBJ2-5, with 12 bases identical to TRBD2. The CDR3 length is 17 residues. Germline assignment: CDR1 SGHTA and CDR2 FQGNSA. V shed 2 bases, J shed 1 base, and the junction held 5 bases outside the gene matches. The CDR3 sequence: CASSLSSGLAGQETQYF. The CDR3 nucleotides are TGTGCCAGCAGCTTATCTTCGGGACTAGCGGGCCAAGAGACCCAGTACTTC. The full variable domain, with the rest looked up from reference TRBV7-2 and TRBJ2-5, is GAGVSQSPSNKVTEKGKDVELRCDPISGHTALYWYRQSLGQGLEFLIYFQGNSAPDKSGLPSDRFSAERTGGSVSTLTIQRTQQEDSAVYLCASSLSSGLAGQETQYFGPGTRLLVL.

Comment on this clonotype: A much larger clone differs by one base, so this may be a read error. The chain recombines TRBV7-2 with TRBJ1-5, with 9 bases fitting TRBD1. Trimming at V came to 5 bases and at J to 9 bases, leaving 5 bases not matched to a gene. This CDR3 spans 13 amino acids. CDR1 and CDR2 from the germline V gene are SGHTA and FQGNSA. CDR3 sequence reads: CASSADRGRPQHF. In DNA form, the CDR3 reads TGTGCCAGCAGCGCGGACAGGGGTCGGCCCCAGCATTTT.

This clonotype has a handful of counts. J is TRBJ2-7 and V is TRBV7-9; TRBD2 agrees at 10 bases. CDR1 is SEHNR and CDR2 is FQNEAQ in the germline V gene (reference sequence). This CDR3 has 15 amino acids. J was trimmed by 7 bases and V by 5 bases; bases with no gene match: 11. CDR3 nucleotides: TGTGCCAGCAGCCCCGGGACTAGCGCCTACAATGAGCAGTACTTC. It encodes CASSPGTSAYNEQYF.

In its sample, this clonotype was seen many times. The rearrangement joins TRBV29-1 to TRBJ2-5, with 12 nucleotides matching TRBD2. V lost 5 bases to trimming and J lost 3 bases; unmatched junction nucleotides: 4. CDR1 SQVTM and CDR2 ANQGSEA come from the germline V gene. The CDR3 totals 14 residues. The CDR3 loop is CSVSRTSGKETQYF. CDR3 coding DNA: TGCAGCGTTTCACGGACTAGCGGGAAAGAGACCCAGTACTTC.

About this clonotype itself: This could be a read error, since a much larger clone is one nucleotide away. The rearrangement joins TRBV20-1 to TRBJ2-5; the D gene is possibly TRBD1 (6 bases). Germline loops: CDR1 DFQATT, CDR2 SNEGSKA (reference sequence). Trimming cost V 3 bases and J 6 bases, with 20 bases left between them. This CDR3 region has 15 residues. The CDR3 loop is CSARTIQGRGKTQYF. The CDR3, as DNA: TGCAGTGCTAGGACCATACAGGGAAGAGGGAAGACCCAGTACTTC.

This clonotype came up many times. The rearrangement links TRBV20-1 to TRBJ1-2, with 7 bases aligning to TRBD1. The CDR3 is 14 amino acids. Germline CDR1 and CDR2: DFQATT and SNEGSKA (reference sequence). With 2 bases clipped from V and 2 bases from J, the junction kept 5 bases outside the gene matches. The CDR3 region is CSARQQGLNYGYTF. The CDR3 DNA follows: TGCAGTGCTAGACAACAGGGGCTAAACTATGGCTACACCTTC.

The rearrangement uses TRBV6-5 and TRBJ1-6, with D perhaps matching TRBD1 (5 bases). Germline CDR1 and CDR2: MNHEY and SVGAGI. Trimming took off 0 bases at V and 10 bases at J, with 10 bases between the two ends. The CDR3 is made up of 14 amino acids. The CDR3 here is CASSYSFRDSPLHF. In DNA form, the CDR3 reads TGTGCCAGCAGTTACTCGTTCAGGGACTCACCCCTCCACTTT.

The chain employs TRBV20-1 and TRBJ2-1; the match to TRBD2 covers 8 bases. Germline V gene lookup returns CDR1 DFQATT and CDR2 SNEGSKA (reference sequence). CDR3 length: 14 residues. The CDR3 region is CSIIGGGRRNEQFF. The CDR3 DNA reads TGCAGCATTATCGGGGGGGGCCGAAGAAATGAGCAGTTCTTC.

This clonotype was observed at least ten times. V usage is TRBV20-1 and J usage is TRBJ2-1; no definite D call. This CDR3 comprises 12 residues. From germline, CDR1 is DFQATT and CDR2 SNEGSKA (reference sequence). V gave up 3 bases and J gave up 5 bases, with 8 bases separating them. This CDR3 reads CSASGPNNEQFF. The CDR3 region has the DNA TGCAGTGCTAGCGGGCCAAACAATGAGCAGTTCTTC.

This clonotype came up many times. The chain couples TRBV12-3 or TRBV12-4 to TRBJ2-7, with a tentative D call TRBD1 (6 bases). V lost 0 bases and J 7 bases, leaving 13 bases between the germline ends. The CDR3 contains 14 residues. The CDR3 nucleotides read TGTGCCAGCAGTTTAGCGGGGACACCGCGGGAGCAGTACTTC. Protein: CASSLAGTPREQYF.

This clonotype was detected many times. The chain joins TRBV6-1 to TRBJ2-4; D is possibly TRBD2 (5 bases). CDR3 length equals 17 residues. Trimming stripped 2 bases from V and 8 bases from J, with 22 bases between. Germline CDR1 is MNHNS and CDR2 is SASEGT. CDR3 coding DNA: TGTGCCAGCAGTGAAATGCCTCCGGGGTTAGCTGTTTACATTCAGTACTTC. Translated, it gives CASSEMPPGLAVYIQYF.

This chain joins TRBV6-2 or TRBV6-3 and TRBJ1-5; weak D call: TRBD1 (5 bases). The germline V gene has CDR1 MNHEY and CDR2 SVGEGT. The CDR3 extends over 15 amino acids. Trimming shortened V by 7 bases and J by 1 base, and 14 bases separated the two germline ends. CDR3 bases: TGTGCCAGCATTTCAGGGTGGAAAAGCAATCAGCCCCAGCATTTT. Amino acids: CASISGWKSNQPQHF.

This clonotype turned up a few times. The chain combines TRBV20-1 with TRBJ2-2; 7 bases agree with TRBD1. CDR3 length equals 13 residues. CDR1 is DFQATT, CDR2 SNEGSKA, per germline (reference sequence). In nucleotides, the CDR3 is TGCGTAAGGAACAGGGGGAACACCGGGGAGCTGTTTTTT. This gives the protein CVRNRGNTGELFF.

This clonotype was picked up many times. The CDR3 DNA reads as TGCGCCAGCAGCTTAGCTAGCGGGGGGGCCGGAGATACGCAGTATTTT. Its translation is CASSLASGGAGDTQYF. The chain uses TRBV5-1 and TRBJ2-3; 12 positions agree with TRBD2. Germline V gives CDR1 SGHRS, CDR2 YFSETQ. The CDR3 totals 16 residues. With 2 bases clipped from V and 5 bases from J, the junction kept 6 bases outside the gene matches.

Concerning this clonotype itself: A clone one base away is much larger, so this may be a read error. The genes are TRBV4-3 and TRBJ1-2; 12 nucleotides align to TRBD1. CDR1 is LGHNA and CDR2 is YSLEER in the germline V gene. The CDR3 spans 15 residues. V trimming: 4 bases; J trimming: 4 bases; junction bases outside the gene matches: 4. The CDR3 bases are TGCGCCAGCAGCCCGGGACAGGGGGCGAGCTATGGCTACACCTTC. Protein product: CASSPGQGASYGYTF.

The V and J genes are TRBV6-2 or TRBV6-3 and TRBJ1-5; no firm D call. This CDR3 has 14 residues. Trimming left V 2 bases short and J 3 bases short, with 8 bases between. Germline values: CDR1 MNHEY, CDR2 SVGEGT. The CDR3 coding sequence is TGTGCCAGCAGTTACCAGGTTACCAATCAGCCCCAGCATTTT. Translation: CASSYQVTNQPQHF.

This clonotype has more than one count but fewer than ten. V usage is TRBV7-3 and J usage is TRBJ2-7; 11 positions match TRBD2. Germline assignment: CDR1 SGHTA and CDR2 FQGTGA. There are 14 residues in the CDR3. J was trimmed by 2 bases and V by 6 bases; bases with no gene match: 3. The CDR3 nucleotides read TGTGCCAGCAGGAAGACTAGCGGGGCCTACGAGCAGTACTTC. Translating gives CASRKTSGAYEQYF.

This clonotype was counted only a few times. The rearrangement joins TRBV5-4 to TRBJ2-7, with TRBD2 matching over 14 bases. The CDR3 loop spans 15 amino acids. V was pared by 3 bases and J by 5 bases, with 4 bases of the junction left unmatched. Germline loops: CDR1 SGHNT, CDR2 YYREEE (reference sequence). This chain's CDR3 is CASSSGLAGAHEQYF. The CDR3 DNA is TGTGCCAGCAGCTCGGGACTAGCGGGAGCCCACGAGCAGTACTTC.

This clonotype showed up just a few times. This sequence joins TRBV12-5 and TRBJ2-1, with no clear D. The CDR3 is made up of 13 amino acids. With 1 base removed from V and 7 bases from J, the gap between germline ends came to 8 bases. Per the germline V gene, CDR1 is LGHNT and CDR2 is FRNRAP. CDR3 bases: TGTGCTAGTGGTTTGGCCAGACTGAATGAGCAGTTCTTC. As protein: CASGLARLNEQFF.

This clonotype was recorded many times. The chain carries TRBV5-1 and TRBJ2-3, with D possibly matching TRBD1 (5 bases). This CDR3 is built from 17 residues. V lost 3 bases to trimming and J lost 2 bases, with 19 bases between them. Per germline, CDR1 SGHRS and CDR2 YFSETQ. The CDR3 is CASSWGRPGKSTDTQYF. CDR3 bases: TGCGCCAGCAGCTGGGGAAGACCAGGGAAGTCCACAGATACGCAGTATTTT.

This clonotype was seen only a few times. The V call is TRBV18, the J call TRBJ2-5; either TRBD1 or TRBD2 may supply D (6 bases each). The V gene lost 1 base and the J gene lost 0 bases, with 12 bases spanning the gap. CDR1 and CDR2 (germline): KGHSH, LQKENI. There are 16 residues in the CDR3. The CDR3 DNA is TGTGCCAGCTCACCACAACGGGGGCTCTACCAAGAGACCCAGTACTTC. Protein sequence: CASSPQRGLYQETQYF.

This clonotype appeared many times. The chain recombines TRBV12-3 or TRBV12-4 with TRBJ1-2; tentative D call: TRBD1 (6 bases). CDR3 length: 13 amino acids. Trimming removed 6 bases from V and 8 bases from J, with 16 bases in between. The CDR3 protein is CASRVQGILGYTF. In DNA form, the CDR3 reads TGTGCCAGCAGGGTACAGGGCATTTTGGGCTACACCTTC.

The V gene is TRBV11-2, the J gene TRBJ2-3; 7 bases map to TRBD2. The CDR3 covers 23 residues. J gave up 0 bases and V 2 bases, and 26 bases lay outside the gene matches. Germline CDR1 reads SGHAT; CDR2 reads FQNNGV. The CDR3 region is CASSLNPLRAGRMPQASTDTQYF. In DNA, the CDR3 is TGTGCCAGCAGCTTAAATCCCCTTAGGGCCGGGAGGATGCCTCAGGCTAGCACAGATACGCAGTATTTT.

This clonotype was picked up many times. The rearrangement uses TRBV5-1 and TRBJ2-7; D possibly corresponds to TRBD2 (6 bases). Trimming took 0 bases from V and 6 from J, leaving 16 bases between them. CDR1 and CDR2 (germline): SGHRS, YFSETQ. CDR3 size: 15 residues. CDR3 bases: TGCGCCAGCAGCTTGGACTCCTCCGGGGGTCGCGAGCAGTACTTC. Protein sequence: CASSLDSSGGREQYF. The whole variable domain, remainder taken from reference TRBV5-1 and TRBJ2-7, is KAGVTQTPRYLIKTRGQQVTLSCSPISGHRSVSWYQQTPGQGLQFLFEYFSETQRNKGNFPGRFSGRQFSNSRSEMNVSTLELGDSALYLCASSLDSSGGREQYFGPGTRLTVT.

This clonotype was counted a few times. A much more abundant neighbour one base away suggests this may be a read error. V gene TRBV20-1 combines with J gene TRBJ2-1; TRBD2 is a possible D gene (6 bases). The CDR3 is 14 amino acids. V lost 4 bases, J lost 9 bases, and 19 bases lay in between. CDR1 is DFQATT and CDR2 is SNEGSKA in the germline V gene (reference sequence). The CDR3 loop reads CSATRENYSGEQFF. CDR3 sequence (DNA): TGCAGTGCTACTCGGGAGAACTACAGTGGTGAGCAGTTCTTC.